The entry below describes one TCR beta chain. What it binds is not known. Germline CDR1 MNHNS, CDR2 SASEGT. This CDR3 region has 15 residues. V lost 5 bases and J lost 4, with 15 bases in between. The data are from a study of graft-versus-host responses after intestinal transplantation. Study context: Each recipient received anti-thymocyte globulin induction, then tacrolimus and steroids for roughly 3 years.

Repertoires were generated with immunoSEQ multiplex PCR, while TCRdb's copy carries only in-frame clones and drops some. Among fewer than 120,000 clones listed, just under 95% were seen once. Findings and limits, study-wide: Recipient marrow showed GvH clones, some seen first in ileum or blood. Peak circulating GvH clone levels tracked with early post-transplant HvG declines. Those patients showing graft-donor T cell macrochimerism displayed high graft-versus-host to host-versus-graft clonal ratios in allografts.

This material consisted of unstimulated CD8+ T cells sorted from spleen or lymph node cells, taken before intestinal transplant. The genes are TRBV6-1 and TRBJ2-1; D ambiguous. This TCR came from a human donor who received an intestinal transplant. CDR3: CASSPQYSPYNEQFF. CDR3 sequence (DNA): TGTGCCAGCAGTCCCCAGTACTCGCCATACAATGAGCAGTTCTTC.